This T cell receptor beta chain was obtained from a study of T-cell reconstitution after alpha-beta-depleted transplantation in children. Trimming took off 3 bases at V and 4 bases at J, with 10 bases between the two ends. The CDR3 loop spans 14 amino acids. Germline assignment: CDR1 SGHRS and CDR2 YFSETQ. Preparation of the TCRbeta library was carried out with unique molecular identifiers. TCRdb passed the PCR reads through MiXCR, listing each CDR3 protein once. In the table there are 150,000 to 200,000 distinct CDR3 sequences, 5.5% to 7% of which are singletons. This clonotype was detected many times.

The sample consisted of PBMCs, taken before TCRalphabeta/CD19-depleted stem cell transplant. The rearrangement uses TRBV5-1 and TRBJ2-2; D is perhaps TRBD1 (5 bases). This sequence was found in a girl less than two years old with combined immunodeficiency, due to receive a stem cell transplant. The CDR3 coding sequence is TGCGCCAGCAGCTCCCTTCAGGGCACCGGGGAGCTGTTTTTT. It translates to CASSSLQGTGELFF.